These 32 T cell receptor beta chains were all obtained from the same sample, sequenced in a study of naive and memory T cell subsets. Two oligonucleotides, mixed equimolar, formed the beta constant-region primer covering TRBC1 and TRBC2. The ligated cDNA underwent four PCR rounds using SP2 and nested alpha and beta constant-region primers. TCRdb recomputed calls from the UMI-ligation and nested PCR reads with MiXCR, one row per CDR3 protein. The profile shows 95,000 to 150,000 distinct CDR3 sequences, approximately 37% of them singletons. Sequencing used central memory CD4+ T cells from blood. All receptors derive from a human donor in good health.

This chain joins TRBV29-1 and TRBJ2-1; possibly TRBD1 for D (6 bases). This CDR3 region has 13 residues. The germline gives CDR1 SQVTM, CDR2 ANQGSEA. V was cut by 4 bases and J by 7 bases, with 14 bases left in between. The CDR3 loop is CSVVVPQGNEQFF. CDR3 in DNA: TGCAGCGTTGTAGTTCCGCAGGGGAATGAGCAGTTCTTC.

This clonotype has more than one count but fewer than ten. The chain couples TRBV30 to TRBJ2-7; perhaps TRBD2 as D (6 bases). In germline, CDR1 is GTSNPN, CDR2 SVGIG (reference sequence). There are 15 residues in the CDR3. Trimming cost V 2 bases and J 0 bases, with 14 bases left between them. The CDR3 DNA follows: TGTGCCTGGAGTCCGGGACTGGTGAGCTCCTACGAGCAGTACTTC. This translates into CAWSPGLVSSYEQYF.

V gene TRBV24-1 combines with J gene TRBJ2-2, with 8 bases lining up with TRBD1. The CDR3 runs to 15 residues. Germline V gives CDR1 KGHDR, CDR2 SFDVKD. With 7 bases clipped from V and 6 bases from J, the junction kept 9 bases outside the gene matches. CDR3 sequence: CATRRGTGQAGELFF. CDR3 bases: TGTGCCACCAGAAGGGGGACAGGACAGGCCGGGGAGCTGTTTTTT.

About this clonotype: Compared with germline, one end of the junction differs, possibly owing to a read error. V gene TRBV2 combines with J gene TRBJ2-7, with a possible D match to TRBD2 (6 bases). Germline values: CDR1 SNHLY, CDR2 FYNNEI. This CDR3 comprises 12 residues. CDR3 protein: CSSTVTRGEQYF. The CDR3 bases are TGTTCCAGCACTGTAACCCGGGGGGAGCAGTACTTC.

The rearrangement joins TRBV5-6 to TRBJ1-2; no reliable D call. V lost 4 bases and J lost 13, with 17 bases in between. The CDR3 has 12 amino acids. Germline V gene lookup returns CDR1 SGHDT and CDR2 YYEEEE. CDR3 sequence: CASSPRRIPPTF. The CDR3 nucleotides are TGTGCCAGCAGCCCCAGAAGGATCCCCCCCACCTTC.

The V gene is TRBV28, the J gene TRBJ2-5; D perhaps matches TRBD2 (5 bases). The CDR3 has 14 residues. Trimming removed 2 bases from V and 4 bases from J, with 11 bases in between. Germline assignment: CDR1 MDHEN and CDR2 SYDVKM. This CDR3 is CASSLRGFTETQYF. The CDR3 nucleotides are TGTGCCAGCAGTTTAAGAGGGTTCACAGAGACCCAGTACTTC.

The V gene is TRBV12-3 or TRBV12-4, the J gene TRBJ2-7; the D is unclear. The CDR3 has 13 residues. Trimming stripped 1 base from V and 4 bases from J, with 8 bases between. Here the CDR3 reads CASSLDLSYEQYF. The CDR3 nucleotides read TGTGCCAGCAGTTTAGATTTGAGTTACGAGCAGTACTTC.

The V gene is TRBV7-2, the J gene TRBJ2-7, with 10 nucleotides matching TRBD2. CDR1 and CDR2 from the germline V gene are SGHTA and FQGNSA. The CDR3 is 14 residues long. The trim removed 5 bases at V and 1 base at J, leaving 2 bases unmatched. The CDR3 nucleotides read TGTGCCAGCAGCAAGACTAGCGGGTCCTACGAGCAGTACTTC. Its protein product is CASSKTSGSYEQYF. The full variable domain, completed using reference TRBV7-2 and TRBJ2-7, is GAGVSQSPSNKVTEKGKDVELRCDPISGHTALYWYRQSLGQGLEFLIYFQGNSAPDKSGLPSDRFSAERTGGSVSTLTIQRTQQEDSAVYLCASSKTSGSYEQYFGPGTRLTVT.

This sequence joins TRBV7-2 and TRBJ2-4; 8 nucleotides line up with TRBD2. Germline CDR1 is SGHTA and CDR2 is FQGNSA. Trimming cost V 5 bases and J 5 bases; bases outside gene matches: 8. The CDR3 spans 15 residues. CDR3 coding DNA: TGTGCCAGCAGCCGATCTAGCGGGTCCCAAAACATTCAGTACTTC. Encoded protein: CASSRSSGSQNIQYF.

Only a few counts were recorded for this clonotype. The J gene is TRBJ2-7, the V gene TRBV10-3, with a tentative D call TRBD1 (6 bases). The V and J ends lost 4 bases and 6 bases respectively, with 19 bases between them. This CDR3 has 15 amino acids. The V gene's germline CDR1 is ENHRY and CDR2 SYGVKD. CDR3 amino acids: CAISGPGTNSPEQYF. In DNA form, the CDR3 reads TGTGCCATCAGTGGCCCCGGGACAAACTCTCCCGAGCAGTACTTC.

This clonotype was seen a few times. The V call is TRBV29-1, the J call TRBJ1-1; a weak D match, TRBD1 (5 bases). The CDR3 is 13 residues long. Per the germline V gene, CDR1 is SQVTM and CDR2 is ANQGSEA. The V gene lost 2 bases and the J gene lost 3 bases, with 10 bases spanning the gap. The CDR3 reads CSVEYQGHTEAFF. For the CDR3, the DNA is TGCAGCGTTGAATATCAGGGACACACTGAAGCTTTCTTT. Using reference TRBV29-1 and TRBJ1-1 for the parts outside the CDR3, the full variable domain is SAVISQKPSRDICQRGTSLTIQCQVDSQVTMMFWYRQQPGQSLTLIATANQGSEATYESGFVIDKFPISRPNLTFSTLTVSNMSPEDSSIYLCSVEYQGHTEAFFGQGTRLTVV.

The genes are TRBV12-3 or TRBV12-4 and TRBJ2-2; TRBD2 might be the D (5 bases). V shed 6 bases and J shed 1 base, with 12 bases lying between them. The CDR3 is 15 amino acids. In DNA form, the CDR3 reads TGTGCCAGCAGGGGCCCTGGAGGGAACACCGGGGAGCTGTTTTTT. This codes for CASRGPGGNTGELFF.

The rearrangement joins TRBV11-1 to TRBJ2-1; no reliable D call. V was clipped by 5 bases and J by 4 bases, with 30 bases between them. CDR3 length: 20 residues. Germline lookup yields CDR1 SGHAT and CDR2 FQDESV (reference sequence). As DNA, the CDR3 is TGTGCCAGCAGCCCCGACCCAGCTTCATCCGGGTCTCGGCTTTACAATGAGCAGTTCTTC. Translation gives CASSPDPASSGSRLYNEQFF.

In its sample, this clonotype was seen many times. The chain has TRBV7-9 and TRBJ2-3, with 7 bases that match TRBD1. The CDR3 spans 14 residues. Unmatched junction bases numbered 5, after V lost 6 bases and J lost 2 bases. CDR1 and CDR2 (germline): SEHNR, FQNEAQ (reference sequence). The CDR3 sequence is CASRKTGITDTQYF. The DNA of the CDR3 is TGTGCCAGCAGGAAGACAGGGATCACAGATACGCAGTATTTT.

There are a few counts of this clonotype. The chain carries TRBV7-2 and TRBJ2-4; D not certain. This CDR3 is 15 amino acids long. Germline assignment: CDR1 SGHTA and CDR2 FQGNSA. Trimming shortened V by 0 bases and J by 0 bases, and 6 bases separated the two germline ends. CDR3 loop: CASSLAGIAKNIQYF. The CDR3 DNA follows: TGTGCCAGCAGCTTAGCGGGAATAGCCAAAAACATTCAGTACTTC.

The chain joins TRBV7-2 to TRBJ1-2; 12 bases are shared with TRBD1. CDR3 size: 17 residues. CDR1 SGHTA and CDR2 FQGNSA come from the germline V gene. Unmatched junction bases numbered 10, after V lost 4 bases and J lost 4 bases. The chain's CDR3 is CASSSPGTGGASYGYTF. CDR3 coding DNA: TGTGCCAGCAGCTCCCCCGGGACAGGGGGCGCAAGCTATGGCTACACCTTC.

This clonotype has a handful of counts. This chain links TRBV7-2 with TRBJ2-7; 9 bases agree with TRBD2. With V trimmed by 5 bases and J by 7 bases, 9 bases remained unmatched. Germline V gene lookup returns CDR1 SGHTA and CDR2 FQGNSA. The CDR3 is made up of 14 amino acids. The DNA for the CDR3 is TGTGCCAGCAGCCCGGGACTAGCTTTTTCGGAGCAGTACTTC. Its translation: CASSPGLAFSEQYF.

The chain is built from TRBV5-1 and TRBJ2-1; D is possibly TRBD1 or TRBD2 (5 bases each). This CDR3 spans 13 amino acids. CDR1 SGHRS and CDR2 YFSETQ come from the germline V gene. The V end lost 7 bases, the J end lost 5 bases, and 13 bases lay between the germline ends. DNA for the CDR3: TGCGCCAGCGCACAGTGGGACCACAATGAGCAGTTCTTC. This codes for CASAQWDHNEQFF.

The chain couples TRBV28 to TRBJ1-1; 9 bases line up with TRBD1. Germline V lookup: CDR1 MDHEN, CDR2 SYDVKM. The CDR3 runs 14 residues. Trimming removed 8 bases from V and 0 bases from J; junction bases left unmatched: 4. The chain's CDR3 is CASLGTGMNTEAFF. In DNA form, the CDR3 reads TGTGCCAGCCTAGGGACAGGGATGAACACTGAAGCTTTCTTT.

The CDR3 is CASSLFPGQGNSPLHF. In nucleotides, the CDR3 is TGCGCCAGCAGCTTGTTCCCGGGACAGGGAAATTCACCCCTCCACTTT. The genes are TRBV5-1 and TRBJ1-6, with 9 bases that match TRBD1. Germline V gene data show CDR1 as SGHRS and CDR2 as YFSETQ. The CDR3 is 16 amino acids. V lost 1 base, J lost 7 bases, and 6 bases stayed unmatched.

This clonotype was recorded a few times. The chain links TRBV6-1 to TRBJ2-7; 8 bases fit TRBD1. The germline V gene encodes CDR1 MNHNS and CDR2 SASEGT. This CDR3 spans 15 amino acids. V was clipped by 5 bases and J by 6 bases; unmatched bases: 12. The DNA of the CDR3 is TGTGCCAGCAGTTTAGACGGGACAGGATATCTCGAGCAGTACTTC. It encodes CASSLDGTGYLEQYF.

Ten or more counts support this clonotype. This chain uses TRBV20-1 with TRBJ2-1; D may be TRBD1 (5 bases). The CDR3 has 14 amino acids. Germline values: CDR1 DFQATT, CDR2 SNEGSKA (reference sequence). Trimming pared 8 bases from V and 0 bases from J, leaving 14 bases between. Here the CDR3 reads CSLARTSSYNEQFF. The CDR3 nucleotides are TGCAGTCTGGCTCGGACAAGCTCCTACAATGAGCAGTTCTTC.

This clonotype showed up many times. The chain is built from TRBV3-1 and TRBJ2-3; tentatively, D is TRBD1 (5 bases). The ends were cut back, 4 bases at V and 0 bases at J, with 11 bases in the middle. Germline CDR1 reads LGHDT; CDR2 reads YNNKEL (reference sequence). This CDR3 region has 15 residues. The CDR3 protein is CASSPTGTSTDTQYF. The DNA of the CDR3 is TGTGCCAGCAGCCCCACAGGTACTAGCACAGATACGCAGTATTTT.

This clonotype is deemed medium-sized (0.01 to 0.1%). The CDR3: CATSGRSEQFF. The CDR3 DNA reads TGTGCCACCAGTGGAAGGAGTGAGCAGTTCTTC. The J gene is TRBJ2-1, the V gene TRBV24-1; D gene uncertain. Germline assignment: CDR1 KGHDR and CDR2 SFDVKD. The CDR3 is made up of 11 amino acids. Trimming stripped 5 bases from V and 9 bases from J, with 7 bases between.

The chain combines TRBV7-6 with TRBJ2-5; a possible D gene is TRBD2 (6 bases). Germline-derived CDR1 and CDR2 are SGHVS and FNYEAQ. V was trimmed by 5 bases and J by 2 bases, leaving 18 bases between them. The CDR3 length is 16 residues. The CDR3 DNA follows: TGTGCCAGCAGCCGCTCCGGGACTCGTTCTCAAGAGACCCAGTACTTC. Amino acid sequence: CASSRSGTRSQETQYF. The full variable domain, with the rest looked up from reference TRBV7-6 and TRBJ2-5, is GAGVSQSPRYKVTKRGQDVALRCDPISGHVSLYWYRQALGQGPEFLTYFNYEAQQDKSGLPNDRFSAERPEGSISTLTIQRTEQRDSAMYRCASSRSGTRSQETQYFGPGTRLLVL.

The rearrangement uses TRBV2 and TRBJ2-7, with 8 bases identical to TRBD1. The trim removed 5 bases at V and 3 bases at J, leaving 12 bases unmatched. CDR3 length: 16 amino acids. Germline values: CDR1 SNHLY, CDR2 FYNNEI. CDR3 protein: CASSIGQGGVHYEQYF. Written as DNA, the CDR3 is TGTGCCAGCAGTATTGGACAGGGCGGGGTTCACTACGAGCAGTACTTC.

The rearrangement joins TRBV20-1 to TRBJ2-7; unclear D gene. Trimming removed 5 bases from V and 2 bases from J, with 10 bases in between. CDR1 is DFQATT, CDR2 SNEGSKA, per germline (reference sequence). There are 12 residues in the CDR3. The CDR3 sequence is CSAEDQTYEQYF. The CDR3 coding sequence is TGCAGTGCTGAAGACCAGACCTACGAGCAGTACTTC.

The rearrangement joins TRBV7-2 to TRBJ2-5; the D gene could be TRBD1 or TRBD2 (6 bases each). Looked up from germline, CDR1 is SGHTA and CDR2 is FQGNSA. The V gene lost 1 base and the J gene lost 4 bases, with 10 bases spanning the gap. The length of the CDR3 is 14 residues. CDR3 bases: TGTGCCAGCAGCTTAGGTGGGGGGCGAGAGACCCAGTACTTC. Amino acid sequence: CASSLGGGRETQYF.

The chain joins TRBV6-6 to TRBJ1-1, with TRBD1 as a possible D gene (6 bases). V lost 2 bases, J lost 1 base, and 14 bases lay in between. The CDR3 runs 16 residues. Germline CDR1 reads MNHNY; CDR2 reads SVGAGI (reference sequence). For the CDR3, the DNA is TGTGCCAGCAGTTACCAGGGGAGTTGGGGGAACACTGAAGCTTTCTTT. Protein product: CASSYQGSWGNTEAFF.

The chain is built from TRBV7-2 and TRBJ2-7, with 13 bases aligning to TRBD2. This CDR3 has 17 amino acids. CDR1 is SGHTA and CDR2 is FQGNSA in the germline V gene. J lost 2 bases, V lost 0 bases, and 4 bases had no gene match. The CDR3 loop reads CASSLAPTSGRAYEQYF. CDR3 sequence (DNA): TGTGCCAGCAGCTTAGCCCCAACTAGCGGGAGGGCCTACGAGCAGTACTTC.

The rearrangement links TRBV11-2 to TRBJ2-7; D is unclear. V lost 1 base and J lost 5, with 12 bases in between. The CDR3 totals 14 residues. Germline V gives CDR1 SGHAT, CDR2 FQNNGV. DNA of the CDR3: TGTGCCAGCAGCTTAGCTTTCCCGGGCAACGAGCAGTACTTC. Residues: CASSLAFPGNEQYF.

The chain couples TRBV20-1 to TRBJ2-1, with TRBD2 matching 8 bases. The junction had 12 bases not matched to a gene; V was cut back by 1 base and J by 7 bases. Per the germline V gene, CDR1 is DFQATT and CDR2 is SNEGSKA (reference sequence). The CDR3 is made up of 16 amino acids. CDR3 in DNA: TGCAGTGCTAGAGCCGACGGGACTAGTCCATCGAATGAGCAGTTCTTC. This codes for CSARADGTSPSNEQFF.